One sample yielded the 8 T cell receptor beta chains listed below, sequenced in a study of blood T cell repertoires in COVID-19 (dated by TCRdb to the early 2020s). Preparation of the library involved the immunoSEQ multiplex PCR assay. Drawn from immuneACCESS, this table holds only the in-frame rearrangements with V and J called that TCRdb kept. Clones are partly lost; checked studies trace under half to an unresolved V gene and leave the rest unexplained. Counted in this sample were tens of thousands of clones; approximately 91% of them appeared once. Roughly 25% of the sample lies in the top ten. Sequenced input: peripheral blood. The receptors were gathered from an elderly woman with active or convalescent COVID-19.

About this clone itself: The germline gene is not matched at one end of the junction; a read error may be the cause. The V and J genes are TRBV20-1 and TRBJ1-1; a possible D gene is TRBD1 (5 bases). This CDR3 has 11 residues. Looked up from germline, CDR1 is DFQATT and CDR2 is SNEGSKA (reference sequence). CDR3 sequence reads: CSGRANPEAFF. Written as DNA, the CDR3 is TGCAGTGGCAGGGCGAACCCTGAAGCTTTCTTT.

The J gene is TRBJ1-5, the V gene TRBV19; D is undetermined. Germline values: CDR1 LNHDA, CDR2 SQIVND (reference sequence). The ends were cut back, 3 bases at V and 5 bases at J, with 8 bases in the middle. This CDR3 comprises 13 residues. The CDR3 nucleotides read TGTGCCAGTAGTATGGGCGGGGATCAGCCCCAGCATTTT. Translated, it gives CASSMGGDQPQHF. Combining the CDR3 with reference TRBV19 and TRBJ1-5 gives the whole variable domain DGGITQSPKYLFRKEGQNVTLSCEQNLNHDAMYWYRQDPGQGLRLIYYSQIVNDFQKGDIAEGYSVSREKKESFPLTVTSAQKNPTAFYLCASSMGGDQPQHFGDGTRLSIL.

This clone has more than one count but fewer than ten. This chain connects TRBV9 to TRBJ1-1; tentatively, D is TRBD1 (5 bases). Germline CDR1 and CDR2: SGDLS and YYNGEE. V was shortened by 3 bases and J by 4 bases, with 13 bases between the two germline ends. The CDR3 is 14 amino acids. CDR3 protein: CASSEWEGSTEAFF. CDR3 DNA: TGTGCCAGCAGCGAGTGGGAGGGGTCCACTGAAGCTTTCTTT.

J is TRBJ1-5 and V is TRBV6-1, with 7 bases that match TRBD1. Germline V lookup: CDR1 MNHNS, CDR2 SASEGT. V lost 2 bases to trimming and J lost 3 bases; unmatched junction nucleotides: 7. The CDR3 sequence is 16 residues long. CDR3 in amino acids: CASSEISRGNNQPQHF. CDR3 sequence (DNA): TGTGCCAGCAGTGAAATCTCCAGGGGGAACAATCAGCCCCAGCATTTT.

The chain employs TRBV5-1 and TRBJ2-7, with D possibly matching TRBD2 (5 bases). In germline, CDR1 is SGHRS, CDR2 YFSETQ. V lost 2 bases, J lost 4 bases, and 16 bases lay in between. The CDR3 consists of 15 residues. The CDR3 loop reads CASSFEVRERYEQYF. The CDR3 nucleotides are TGCGCCAGCAGCTTCGAGGTTAGGGAGCGTTACGAGCAGTACTTC. The full variable domain, its missing parts supplied by reference TRBV5-1 and TRBJ2-7, is KAGVTQTPRYLIKTRGQQVTLSCSPISGHRSVSWYQQTPGQGLQFLFEYFSETQRNKGNFPGRFSGRQFSNSRSEMNVSTLELGDSALYLCASSFEVRERYEQYFGPGTRLTVT.

The V gene is TRBV2, the J gene TRBJ1-2, with D hard to call. Germline V gives CDR1 SNHLY, CDR2 FYNNEI. CDR3 size: 11 residues. V lost 7 bases and J 7 bases, leaving 10 bases between the germline ends. The CDR3 loop reads CASTRLSGYTF. The DNA of the CDR3 is TGTGCCAGCACCCGTCTGAGTGGCTACACCTTC. Full variable domain (missing parts from reference TRBV2 and TRBJ1-2): EPEVTQTPSHQVTQMGQEVILRCVPISNHLYFYWYRQILGQKVEFLVSFYNNEISEKSEIFDDQFSVERPDGSNFTLKIRSTKLEDSAMYFCASTRLSGYTFGSGTRLTVV.

The rearrangement links TRBV6-4 to TRBJ1-1; TRBD1 matches at 7 bases. CDR3 length: 14 amino acids. Unmatched junction bases numbered 9, after V lost 6 bases and J lost 5 bases. CDR1 is MRHNA, CDR2 SNTAGT, per germline. CDR3 bases: TGTGCCAGCAGGCAACAGGGGTCCTTTACTGAAGCTTTCTTT. Residues: CASRQQGSFTEAFF.

V gene TRBV27 combines with J gene TRBJ1-2; the match to TRBD1 covers 7 bases. The J segment lost 1 base and the V segment lost 5 bases, leaving 4 bases of the junction unmatched. The germline gives CDR1 MNHEY, CDR2 SMNVEV (reference sequence). CDR3 size: 14 residues. Here the CDR3 DNA reads TGTGCCAGCAGTCCCAGACAGGGTAACTATGGCTACACCTTC. Translated: CASSPRQGNYGYTF.